This TCR beta chain was sequenced in a study of breast tumors, draining lymph nodes, adjacent tissues. Germline-derived CDR1 and CDR2 are SGHRS and YFSETQ. CDR3 length: 15 residues. Unmatched junction bases numbered 5, after V lost 4 bases and J lost 3 bases. This clonotype was observed many times. Its target is unknown. TCRdb independently ran MiXCR on the multiplex PCR reads; one entry per CDR3 protein. The table lists approximately 280,000 distinct CDR3 sequences, around 31% of them singletons, with approximately 1% in the top ten. Breast cancer patients provided tissue from their axillary draining lymph nodes. Study results and caveats: Findings are consistent with lymph node origin and intratumoral expansion of most tumor T cells. Tumors had less TCR diversity than lymph nodes, more than nontumor tissue. Luminal-like breast cancer showed significantly greater tumor-nontumor repertoire similarity than basal-like breast cancer did. Tumor T cell lymph node origin was a supported hypothesis, not proven.

Sequencing used axillary lymph node tissue. The clonotype originates from a female donor with breast cancer. Some clones in this sample may be carry-over from other donors' samples. The chain is built from TRBV5-1 and TRBJ1-5, with 9 bases identical to TRBD1. As DNA, the CDR3 is TGCGCCAGCAGCGACGGGACAGGGTTCAATCAGCCCCAGCATTTT. Translated, it gives CASSDGTGFNQPQHF. Full variable domain (outside the CDR3, taken from reference TRBV5-1 and TRBJ1-5): KAGVTQTPRYLIKTRGQQVTLSCSPISGHRSVSWYQQTPGQGLQFLFEYFSETQRNKGNFPGRFSGRQFSNSRSEMNVSTLELGDSALYLCASSDGTGFNQPQHFGDGTRLSIL.